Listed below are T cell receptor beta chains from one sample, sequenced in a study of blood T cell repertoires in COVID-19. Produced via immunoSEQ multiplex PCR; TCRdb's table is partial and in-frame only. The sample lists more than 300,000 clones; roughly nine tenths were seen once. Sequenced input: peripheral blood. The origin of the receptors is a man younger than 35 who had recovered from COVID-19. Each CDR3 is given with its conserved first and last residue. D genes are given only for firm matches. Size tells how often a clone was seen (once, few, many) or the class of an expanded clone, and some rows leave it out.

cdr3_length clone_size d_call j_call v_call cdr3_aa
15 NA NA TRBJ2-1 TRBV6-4 CASSDSPGAYNEQFF
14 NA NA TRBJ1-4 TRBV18 CASSKTGQSEKLFF
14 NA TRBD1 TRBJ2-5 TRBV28 CASGAGGLWETQYF
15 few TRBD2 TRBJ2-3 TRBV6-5 CASSYTDGGVDTQYF
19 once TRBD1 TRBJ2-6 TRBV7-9 CASRPKPGQGSPGANVLTF
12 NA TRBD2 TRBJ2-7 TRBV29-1 CSVVISGYEQYF
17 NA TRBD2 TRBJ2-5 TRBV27 CASSPWTSGRAEETQYF
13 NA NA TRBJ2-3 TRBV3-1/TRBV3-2 CASSQADSYTQYF
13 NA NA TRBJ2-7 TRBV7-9 CASSPGSFVEQYF
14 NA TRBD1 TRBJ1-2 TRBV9 CASSATGTVYGYTF
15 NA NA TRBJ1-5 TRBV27 CASSLSGNSNQPQHF
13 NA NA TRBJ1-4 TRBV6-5 CASSYFPSEKLFF
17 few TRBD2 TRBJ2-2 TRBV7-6 CASSLLIAGSNTGELFF
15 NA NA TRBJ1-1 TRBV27 CASSPPGGSNTEAFF
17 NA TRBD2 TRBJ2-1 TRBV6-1 CASSENWASGSWDEQFF
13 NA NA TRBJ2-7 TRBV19 CASSIALSYEQYF
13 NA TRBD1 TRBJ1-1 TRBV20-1 CSASDGTALPAFF
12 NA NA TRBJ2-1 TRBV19 CASSNSGPEQFF
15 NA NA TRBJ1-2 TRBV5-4 CASSLAQGQNYGYTF
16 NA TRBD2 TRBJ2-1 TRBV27 CASSSISGRAYNEQFF
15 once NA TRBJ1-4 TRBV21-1 CASSKDGTEDEKLFF
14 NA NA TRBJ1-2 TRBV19 CASSINEGIYGYTF
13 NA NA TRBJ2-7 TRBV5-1 CASSLGESYEQYF
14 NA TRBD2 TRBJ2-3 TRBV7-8 CASSLGLAGETQYF
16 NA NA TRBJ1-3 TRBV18 CASSPPNWGSGNTIYF
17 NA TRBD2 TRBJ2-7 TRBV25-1 CASSPPGSGTSAYEQYF
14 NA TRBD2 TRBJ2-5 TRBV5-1 CASSPPREGETQYF
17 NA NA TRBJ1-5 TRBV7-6 CASSLGRAVGSNQPQHF
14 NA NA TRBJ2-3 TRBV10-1 CASSESTGGDTQYF
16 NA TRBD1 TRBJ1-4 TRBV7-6 CASSSHDRGTDEKLFF
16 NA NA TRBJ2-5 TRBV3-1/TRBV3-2 CASSKIISSVQETQYF
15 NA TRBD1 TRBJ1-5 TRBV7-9 CASSLGQGASQPQHF
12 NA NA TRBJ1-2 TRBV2 CASSETGHGYTF
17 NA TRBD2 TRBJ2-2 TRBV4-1 CASSPLSLAGDNGELFF
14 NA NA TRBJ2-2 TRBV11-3 CASSSADKPGELFF
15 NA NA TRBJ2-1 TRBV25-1 CASSESVGEVHEQFF
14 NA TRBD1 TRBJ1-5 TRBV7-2 CASSSTGSNQPQHF
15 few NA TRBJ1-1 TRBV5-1 CASSTYGQANTEAFF
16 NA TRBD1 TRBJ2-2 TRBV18 CASSPVGQAYTGELFF
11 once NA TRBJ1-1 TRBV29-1 CSAQGNTEAFF
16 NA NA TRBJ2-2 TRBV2 CASSSYTGPSTGELFF
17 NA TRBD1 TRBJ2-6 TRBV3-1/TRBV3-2 CASSQGQGGSGANVLTF
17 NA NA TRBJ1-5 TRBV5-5 CASSLTLGYYSNQPQHF
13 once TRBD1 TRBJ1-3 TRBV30 CAWEQGAGNTIYF
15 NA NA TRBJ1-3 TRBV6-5 CASNKTPSSGNTIYF
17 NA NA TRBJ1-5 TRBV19 CASMVGALRSRNQPQHF
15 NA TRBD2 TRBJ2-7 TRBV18 CASSPPGGGAYEQYF
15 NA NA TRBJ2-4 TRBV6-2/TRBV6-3 CASSYEGGAKNIQYF
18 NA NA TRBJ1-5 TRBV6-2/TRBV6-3 CASSYSLEGVYSNQPQHF
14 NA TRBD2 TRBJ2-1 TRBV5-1 CASTRGGSYNEQFF
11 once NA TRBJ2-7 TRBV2 CAGGGSYEQYF
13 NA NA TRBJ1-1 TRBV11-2 CASSLGGALEAFF
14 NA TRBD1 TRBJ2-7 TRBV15 CATSRDSASYEQYF
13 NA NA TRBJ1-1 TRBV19 CASSISAGAEAFF
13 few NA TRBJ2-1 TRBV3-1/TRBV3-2 CASSQRLVNEQFF
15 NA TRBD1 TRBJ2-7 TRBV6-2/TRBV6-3 CASSYPGQGMNEQYF
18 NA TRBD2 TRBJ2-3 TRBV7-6 CASSLNPITSGSTDTQYF